These T cell receptor beta chains were read from a single sample in a study of T cells in localized non-small cell lung cancer. Clones were read by immunoSEQ multiplex PCR, and TCRdb kept only the in-frame ones, dropping some. This sample has around 4,000 clones, with 34% found just once. Sequenced here: lung tumor tissue, sampled before any cancer treatment. The source is a man between 40 and 70 years old with stage II squamous cell lung carcinoma. Both conserved end residues are part of each CDR3. D genes are given only for firm matches. Where a row states a size, it is once, few, many or the class of an expanded clone; other rows omit it.

D gene	J gene	V gene	clone size	CDR3 protein	CDR3 DNA
NA	TRBJ1-2	TRBV6-8	few	CASSGGIETNYGYTF	TGTGCCAGCAGTGGGGGGATTGAGACTAACTATGGCTACACCTTC
NA	TRBJ1-3	TRBV2	NA	CASSKGSGNTIYF	TGTGCCAGCAGTAAGGGATCTGGAAACACCATATATTTT
NA	TRBJ2-7	TRBV19	NA	CASTEAGVEQYF	TGTGCCAGTACCGAGGCAGGGGTCGAGCAGTACTTC
NA	TRBJ2-6	TRBV19	few	CASSIGQAGANVLTF	TGTGCCAGTAGTATAGGGCAAGCTGGGGCCAACGTCCTGACTTTC
TRBD1	TRBJ2-7	TRBV19	NA	CASSFSGTGAYEQYF	TGTGCCAGTAGTTTCTCCGGGACAGGGGCTTACGAGCAGTACTTC
NA	TRBJ2-7	TRBV30	few	CAWSAYVGRSYEQYF	TGTGCCTGGAGTGCTTATGTCGGACGGAGCTACGAGCAGTACTTC
TRBD1	TRBJ1-1	TRBV4-1	NA	CASSQDPTGTANTEAFF	TGCGCCAGCAGCCAAGACCCGACAGGGACGGCGAACACTGAAGCTTTCTTT
TRBD1	TRBJ2-7	TRBV15	NA	CATSSDGQGYEQYF	TGTGCCACCAGCAGCGACGGACAGGGCTACGAGCAGTACTTC
TRBD1	TRBJ2-2	TRBV9	NA	CASSLGTGSTGELFF	TGTGCCAGCAGCCTCGGGACAGGGAGCACCGGGGAGCTGTTTTTT
TRBD2	TRBJ2-2	TRBV30	NA	CAWSPGGPGGELFF	TGTGCCTGGAGTCCGGGAGGGCCTGGCGGGGAGCTGTTTTTT
NA	TRBJ1-6	TRBV30	few	CAWSGSIGSPLHF	TGTGCCTGGTCAGGGTCTATTGGGTCACCCCTCCACTTT
NA	TRBJ1-1	TRBV30	NA	CAWSLQRHTEAFF	TGTGCCTGGAGTTTACAGCGGCACACTGAAGCTTTCTTT
NA	TRBJ2-7	TRBV18	few	CASSPPGSPYEQYF	TGTGCCAGCTCACCACCCGGGAGCCCCTACGAGCAGTACTTC